Listed below are T cell receptor beta chains from one sample, sequenced in a study of tumor-infiltrating lymphocytes in primary liver carcinoma. TCRdb passed the multiplex PCR reads through MiXCR, listing each CDR3 protein once. The data contain nearly 200,000 distinct CDR3 sequences, less than 70% of them singletons. The material sequenced was peripheral blood. Source of these receptors: a woman aged 60-70 years with primary liver carcinoma and hepatitis B virus infection. Both conserved end residues are part of each CDR3.

V gene: TRBV5-6; CDR3 protein: CASSLQGGSLTGANVLTF
V gene: TRBV12-3/TRBV12-4; CDR3 protein: CASSPRLGTGIIAKNIQYF
V gene: TRBV5-1; CDR3 protein: CTSSLFVSEKLFF
V gene: TRBV5-6; CDR3 protein: CASRLAGHYGYTF
V gene: TRBV11-2; CDR3 protein: CASSLLWGEQYF
V gene: TRBV7-9; CDR3 protein: CASSSPLTDRGLGTGELFF
V gene: TRBV5-1; CDR3 protein: CASSHGTVRPATEAFF
V gene: TRBV9; CDR3 protein: CASSVSGTVYGYTF
V gene: TRBV11-2; CDR3 protein: CASSPEDRKGWEHNDQFF
V gene: TRBV7-9; CDR3 protein: CASSLALAGDETQYF
V gene: TRBV6-5; CDR3 protein: CASSRTGGSQPQHF
V gene: TRBV12-3/TRBV12-4; CDR3 protein: CASRPGGRSCNEQFF
V gene: TRBV5-1; CDR3 protein: CASSFGGRTHEQFF
V gene: TRBV11-2; CDR3 protein: CASSPRQHGHLRFWGYEAFF
V gene: TRBV6-2/TRBV6-3; CDR3 protein: CAGSYSPRSGRRDTQYF
V gene: TRBV6-5; CDR3 protein: CANSYSGGAYPGANVLTF
V gene: TRBV11-2; CDR3 protein: CASSSDRTPRTQYF
V gene: TRBV6-5; CDR3 protein: CASRTHTSGTLGGELFF
V gene: TRBV5-1; CDR3 protein: CASSLGQSNSPLHF
V gene: TRBV11-2; CDR3 protein: CASSPGRAGESQYF
V gene: TRBV29-1; CDR3 protein: CSVGTSGADTRYF
V gene: TRBV28; CDR3 protein: CASSSLGMAYSYNEQFF
V gene: TRBV11-2; CDR3 protein: CASSRTSGPYERYF
V gene: TRBV5-1; CDR3 protein: CASSAQTSDRDYEQYF
V gene: TRBV11-2; CDR3 protein: CVSSLGDRGHGEQYF
V gene: TRBV5-6; CDR3 protein: CASSFMGDTTSYEQYF
V gene: TRBV6-1; CDR3 protein: CATRQGADTEAFF
V gene: TRBV11-2; CDR3 protein: CASSSNLGTSGRETQYF
V gene: TRBV11-2; CDR3 protein: CASSRGGSSYIYTF
V gene: TRBV6-1; CDR3 protein: CASSEGGYGYTF
V gene: TRBV6-2/TRBV6-3; CDR3 protein: CASSPGLTTYEQYF
V gene: TRBV12-3/TRBV12-4; CDR3 protein: CAGSLGVTDNEQFF
V gene: TRBV19; CDR3 protein: CASTLAGSGGDTQYF
V gene: TRBV2; CDR3 protein: CASSDGDQPQHF
V gene: TRBV30; CDR3 protein: CAWSPQETQYF
V gene: TRBV11-1; CDR3 protein: CASSPQGSDTQYF
V gene: TRBV5-4; CDR3 protein: CASSPGGGQGAPRITIYF
V gene: TRBV6-2/TRBV6-3; CDR3 protein: CASARQINLNRGRPYEQYF
V gene: TRBV5-1; CDR3 protein: CASSLGQGGFQETQYF
V gene: TRBV4-2; CDR3 protein: CASSQDDRVRSPLHF
V gene: TRBV11-1; CDR3 protein: CASSTPGNVRSFVQFF
V gene: TRBV29-1; CDR3 protein: CSVKAGGLKDTLYF
V gene: TRBV6-1; CDR3 protein: CTSSKISYYGYTF
V gene: TRBV6-6; CDR3 protein: CASSYFGQGGNAIYF
V gene: TRBV29-1; CDR3 protein: CSVLHHTDTQCF
V gene: TRBV9; CDR3 protein: CASSVGTPDEQYF
V gene: TRBV28; CDR3 protein: CASSSPLRDRNQPQHF
V gene: TRBV11-2; CDR3 protein: CASSLEPGTDTQYF